This passage covers 8 T cell receptor beta chains from one sample sequenced in a study of cytomegalovirus exposure and HLA in healthy donors. 13 Jbeta primers and 60 Vbeta primers were used for the PCR. TCRdb's table, derived via immunoSEQ multiplex PCR, lists solely in-frame clones and lacks some. Of roughly 120,000 clones in the sample, 65% to 80% were seen once. Sequenced material: PBMCs. These receptors were obtained from a man aged 25 to 40 in good health and CMV-seropositive.

This chain uses TRBV18 with TRBJ1-2, with 7 bases identical to TRBD1. Losses at the gene ends were 6 bases for V and 3 bases for J; bases not matched to a gene: 7. This CDR3 comprises 14 residues. Germline V gene data show CDR1 as KGHSH and CDR2 as LQKENI. The chain's CDR3 is CASSTTGLDYGYTF. CDR3 nucleotides: TGTGCCAGCTCTACGACAGGGTTGGACTATGGCTACACCTTC.

The CDR3 bases are TGTGCCAGCTCACTTCGCGGGGCAGGTAATCAAGAGACCCAGTACTTC. Its translation: CASSLRGAGNQETQYF. V is TRBV18 and J is TRBJ2-5; D may be TRBD2 (6 bases). V was cut by 4 bases and J by 2 bases, with 17 bases left in between. Per germline, CDR1 KGHSH and CDR2 LQKENI. The CDR3 is 16 amino acids.

The rearrangement uses TRBV7-2 and TRBJ1-6; weak D call: TRBD1 (5 bases). The CDR3 consists of 14 residues. Trimming removed 8 bases at V and 8 bases at J, with 16 bases between. Germline CDR1 and CDR2: SGHTA and FQGNSA. The CDR3 protein is CASSRGGGHSPLHF. Written as DNA, the CDR3 is TGTGCCAGCTCTCGGGGGGGTGGGCATTCACCCCTCCACTTT.

The chain carries TRBV9 and TRBJ2-2; 7 nucleotides align to TRBD2. This CDR3 contains 16 residues. The germline CDR1 and CDR2 sequences are SGDLS and YYNGEE. V lost 3 bases and J lost 2; bases outside the gene matches: 7. Here the CDR3 reads CASSGRDYRNTGELFF. The CDR3 DNA reads as TGTGCCAGCAGCGGGAGGGACTATCGCAACACCGGGGAGCTGTTTTTT.

Only one count was recorded for this clone. The J gene is TRBJ1-2, the V gene TRBV2; perhaps TRBD1 as D (5 bases). The CDR3 covers 15 residues. CDR1 is SNHLY, CDR2 FYNNEI, per germline. Trimming pared 2 bases from V and 5 bases from J, leaving 15 bases between. In DNA, the CDR3 is TGTGCCAGCAGTGAACCGGCCAGGGTGGGATATGGCTACACCTTC. Its protein is CASSEPARVGYGYTF.

This clone was seen more than once but under ten times. This chain joins TRBV10-1 and TRBJ1-1; no clear D. Germline V gene lookup returns CDR1 WNHNN and CDR2 SYGVQD (reference sequence). The CDR3 runs 13 residues. Trimming left V 3 bases short and J 8 bases short, with 13 bases between. The CDR3 region has the DNA TGCGCCAGCAGTGATAATTTAGTCGGGGAAGCTTTCTTT. Translation gives CASSDNLVGEAFF.

This sequence joins TRBV9 and TRBJ2-2; maybe TRBD1 (6 bases). The CDR3 extends over 15 amino acids. Germline values: CDR1 SGDLS, CDR2 YYNGEE. V shed 0 bases and J shed 11 bases, with 17 bases lying between them. The CDR3 region has the DNA TGTGCCAGCAGCGTAGTCGGCAGGGGCGGCGGAGAGCTGTTTTTT. Translating gives CASSVVGRGGGELFF.

The J gene is TRBJ1-2, the V gene TRBV6-1; unclear D gene. Trimming left V 5 bases short and J 5 bases short, with 9 bases between. CDR3 length: 12 amino acids. Germline CDR1 is MNHNS and CDR2 is SASEGT. CDR3 sequence reads: CASSNPGYGYTF. CDR3 coding DNA: TGTGCCAGCAGTAACCCAGGTTATGGCTACACCTTC.